This TCR beta chain is from a study of cytomegalovirus exposure and HLA in healthy donors. TCRdb's table, derived via immunoSEQ multiplex PCR, lists solely in-frame clones and lacks some. The sample contains about 56,000 clones, 89% of which appear only once. V shed 2 bases and J shed 5 bases, with 13 bases lying between them. Germline-derived CDR1 and CDR2 are MNHNS and SASEGT. There are 14 residues in the CDR3. The gene calls are TRBV6-1 and TRBJ2-7, with a tentative D call TRBD1 (6 bases). This TCR was recovered from a woman aged 18-29 years in good health and CMV-seronegative. Sequenced input: PBMCs. CDR3 in amino acids: CASSELRGRDEQYF. The CDR3, as DNA: TGTGCCAGCAGTGAACTCAGGGGAAGGGACGAGCAGTACTTC.